This is a list of T cell receptor beta chains from one sample in a study of T-cell memory formation after mild COVID-19. TCRdb fed the 5' RACE reads into MiXCR, producing one record per CDR3 protein. The sample yields around 450,000 distinct CDR3 sequences, approximately 20% seen once. The sequenced material came from PBMCs or a T cell subset sorted from them (not recorded which). These receptors were taken from an adult woman who had mild COVID-19 (a few samples of this study predate the infection). Cell type and time point are not known. Each CDR3 is given with its conserved first and last residue. The D gene is left open where the match is weak. Size is stated for part of the rows, as once, few or many counts, or as a class when the clone is expanded.

V,D,size,J,DNA,CDR3
TRBV4-1,TRBD1,many,TRBJ1-6,TGCGCCAGCAGCCAAGCCGGGACAGGGGTATCACCCCTCCACTTT,CASSQAGTGVSPLHF
TRBV27,-,few,TRBJ2-3,TGTGCCAGCAGTCCCCGCCCAGGGGCAGATACGCAGTATTTT,CASSPRPGADTQYF
TRBV5-1,-,many,TRBJ1-2,TGTGCCAGCAGCTTAGGGACTAACTATGGCTACACCTTC,CASSLGTNYGYTF
TRBV5-5,-,many,TRBJ1-1,TGTGCCAGCAGCCCGCTTGGGAACACTGAAGCTTTCTTT,CASSPLGNTEAFF
TRBV5-1,-,-,TRBJ2-5,TGCGCCAGCAGCTCCTCCGCGGGGTCCCAAGAGACCCAGTACTTC,CASSSSAGSQETQYF
TRBV7-6,TRBD2,-,TRBJ2-1,TGTGCCAGCAGCCGGGGACTAGCGGGAGGAACGTACAATGAGCAGTTCTTC,CASSRGLAGGTYNEQFF
TRBV12-3/TRBV12-4,-,-,TRBJ2-1,TGTGCCAGCAGCCCCCGGTTAGGACACTCCTACAATGAGCAGTTCTTC,CASSPRLGHSYNEQFF
TRBV12-3/TRBV12-4,-,-,TRBJ1-2,TGTGCCAGCAGTTTAAATAATTTCGGCTATGGCTACACCTTC,CASSLNNFGYGYTF
TRBV10-3,TRBD2,-,TRBJ2-5,TGTGCCATCAGGGCGGGGGAAGAGACCCAGTACTTC,CAIRAGEETQYF
TRBV12-3/TRBV12-4,TRBD2,many,TRBJ2-4,TGTGCCAGCAGTCCGACTAGCGGGAGTAACATTCAGTACTTC,CASSPTSGSNIQYF
TRBV15,TRBD1,-,TRBJ2-5,TGTGCCACCAGCCGAGGACAGGGGAACGGCCAAGAGACCCAGTACTTC,CATSRGQGNGQETQYF
TRBV29-1,-,many,TRBJ2-4,TGCAGCGTCGGATGGGACGGTGTCAAAAACATTCAGTACTTC,CSVGWDGVKNIQYF
TRBV21-1,-,-,TRBJ2-4,TGTGCCAGCAGCACCCAGATAGCGGTTCACAAAAACATTCAGTACTTC,CASSTQIAVHKNIQYF
TRBV30,-,-,TRBJ1-6,TGTGCCTGGACCCTAAGGGTGGGGATTTCACCCCTCCACTTT,CAWTLRVGISPLHF
TRBV18,-,many,TRBJ2-1,TGTGCCAGCTCACCACAGAGCTACAATGAGCAGTTCTTC,CASSPQSYNEQFF
TRBV5-1,TRBD1,-,TRBJ2-7,TGCGCCAGCAGCTTAGGGGGACACAGGGGTAGCTACGAGCAGTACTTC,CASSLGGHRGSYEQYF
TRBV6-6,TRBD1,many,TRBJ1-6,TGTGCCAGCAGTTCCGGGACAGAGAATTCACCCCTCCACTTT,CASSSGTENSPLHF
TRBV9,TRBD1,-,TRBJ1-2,TGTGCCAGCAGCGGAGACAGGGACAATGACTATGGCTACACCTTC,CASSGDRDNDYGYTF
TRBV6-1,-,few,TRBJ1-5,TGTGCCAGCAGTCCTGGACAGTATAGCAATCAGCCCCAGCATTTT,CASSPGQYSNQPQHF
TRBV28,-,few,TRBJ2-2,TGTGCCAGCAGCTATACAGCCATTTCGAACACCGGGGAGCTGTTTTTT,CASSYTAISNTGELFF
TRBV12-3/TRBV12-4,-,many,TRBJ1-1,TGTGCCAGCACCGCCGACAGGCGGGCTTTCTTT,CASTADRRAFF
TRBV24-1,-,few,TRBJ2-3,TGTGCCACCAGTGAGCGGATGTCCCTTGCGGCAGCCCAAGATACGCAGTATTTT,CATSERMSLAAAQDTQYF
TRBV24-1,TRBD2,-,TRBJ2-1,TGTGCCACCAGTGATCAGACTAGCGTCTACAATGAGCAGTTCTTC,CATSDQTSVYNEQFF
TRBV7-9,-,-,TRBJ2-3,TGTGCCAGCAGCTTAGAGAGACGGAGCACAGATACGCAGTATTTT,CASSLERRSTDTQYF
TRBV5-1,TRBD2,-,TRBJ2-1,TGCGCCAGCAGCTCCCGGGGGGATAATGAGCAGTTCTTC,CASSSRGDNEQFF
TRBV12-3/TRBV12-4,TRBD2,few,TRBJ2-3,TGTGCCAGCAGCTACCTAGCGGGGGTCACAGATACGCAGTATTTT,CASSYLAGVTDTQYF